Below, 20 T cell receptor beta chains from the same sample are listed, as sequenced in a study of immune evolution from preneoplasia to lung adenocarcinoma. Repertoires were generated with immunoSEQ multiplex PCR, while TCRdb's copy carries only in-frame clones and drops some. The sample lists 6,000 to 8,500 clones, about four fifths seen once, with roughly 8.3% in the top ten. Sequencing input: FFPE minimally invasive lung adenocarcinoma tissue. These receptors were taken from a person aged 70 to 79 with lung adenocarcinoma.

This chain connects TRBV12-5 to TRBJ1-6, with D hard to call. The CDR3 is made up of 14 amino acids. With 1 base removed from V and 5 bases from J, the gap between germline ends came to 6 bases. The V gene's germline CDR1 is LGHNT and CDR2 FRNRAP. The CDR3 DNA reads TGTGCTAGTGGTTTGGACACCAATAATTCACCCCTCCACTTT. This translates into CASGLDTNNSPLHF.

The chain employs TRBV19 and TRBJ2-1, with D tentatively TRBD1 or TRBD2 (5 bases each). V dropped 3 bases and J dropped 9 bases, with 15 bases sitting between them. Germline lookup yields CDR1 LNHDA and CDR2 SQIVND (reference sequence). The CDR3 consists of 14 residues. The CDR3 region is CASSIPGASTEQFF. In nucleotides, the CDR3 is TGTGCCAGTAGTATCCCCGGGGCTAGCACTGAGCAGTTCTTC.

In this sample, this clone turned up a few times. The chain recombines TRBV11-1 with TRBJ2-7; possibly TRBD2 for D (6 bases). The V end lost 5 bases, the J end lost 2 bases, and 13 bases lay between the germline ends. From germline, CDR1 is SGHAT and CDR2 FQDESV (reference sequence). The CDR3 runs 14 residues. The CDR3 coding sequence is TGTGCCAGCAGCGGGCGACTAGGAACCTACGAGCAGTACTTC. Translating it yields CASSGRLGTYEQYF.

The CDR3 sequence is CASGQLYGYTF. In DNA, the CDR3 is TGTGCCAGCGGACAGCTCTATGGCTACACCTTC. This chain uses TRBV11-2 with TRBJ1-2; the D gene is possibly TRBD1 (6 bases). The CDR3 extends over 11 amino acids. Germline V gene sequence: CDR1 SGHAT, CDR2 FQNNGV. V was trimmed by 8 bases and J by 4 bases, leaving 8 bases between them. The whole variable domain, remainder taken from reference TRBV11-2 and TRBJ1-2, is EAGVAQSPRYKIIEKRQSVAFWCNPISGHATLYWYQQILGQGPKLLIQFQNNGVVDDSQLPKDRFSAERLKGVDSTLKIQPAKLEDSAVYLCASGQLYGYTFGSGTRLTVV.

V is TRBV6-5 and J is TRBJ1-4; 9 nucleotides agree with TRBD1. The length of the CDR3 is 13 residues. Germline loops: CDR1 MNHEY, CDR2 SVGAGI. Trimming cost V 6 bases and J 10 bases; bases outside gene matches: 6. The CDR3 DNA reads TGTGCCAGCAGGACAGGGGGGGAAAGAAAACTGTTTTTT. It codes for CASRTGGERKLFF.

CDR3 nucleotide sequence: TGTGCCAGCAGCGCCGACAGTAAGGGGACTGAAGCTTTCTTT. The encoded protein is CASSADSKGTEAFF. The chain couples TRBV9 to TRBJ1-1, with TRBD1 as a possible D gene (5 bases). Germline CDR1 and CDR2: SGDLS and YYNGEE. The CDR3 has 14 residues. The V gene lost 3 bases and the J gene lost 5 bases, with 14 bases spanning the gap.

This clone was counted between two and nine times. This chain joins TRBV2 and TRBJ2-7; the match to TRBD1 covers 8 bases. The CDR3 totals 15 residues. V trimming: 6 bases; J trimming: 6 bases; junction bases outside the gene matches: 13. Germline CDR1 reads SNHLY; CDR2 reads FYNNEI. Written as DNA, the CDR3 is TGTGCCAGCAGAGCCGACAGGGGCGTCGGGGGCGAGCAGTACTTC. Translation: CASRADRGVGGEQYF.

V usage is TRBV30 and J usage is TRBJ1-5, with a tentative D call TRBD1 (6 bases). The V and J ends lost 0 bases and 6 bases respectively, with 9 bases between them. The CDR3 extends over 13 amino acids. CDR1 is GTSNPN and CDR2 is SVGIG in the germline V gene (reference sequence). The DNA of the CDR3 is TGTGCCTGGAGTGTCGGGGGCGGTCAGCCCCAGCATTTT. Residues: CAWSVGGGQPQHF.

The V call is TRBV10-3, the J call TRBJ2-7, with TRBD2 as a possible D gene (6 bases). The germline V and J ends were trimmed by 8 bases and 4 bases, with 15 bases remaining between them. The CDR3 has 13 amino acids. CDR1 ENHRY and CDR2 SYGVKD come from the germline V gene. The CDR3 DNA follows: TGTGCCATCCGGGGGAGGAGCTTGTACGAGCAGTACTTC. This encodes CAIRGRSLYEQYF.

V and J are TRBV2 and TRBJ2-2; TRBD1 or TRBD2 may be the D gene (6 bases each). Germline values: CDR1 SNHLY, CDR2 FYNNEI. V was trimmed by 1 base and J by 7 bases, leaving 13 bases between them. There are 15 residues in the CDR3. This CDR3 is CASSEDWGAGGELFF. The CDR3 DNA reads TGTGCCAGCAGTGAAGACTGGGGGGCCGGCGGGGAGCTGTTTTTT. Using reference TRBV2 and TRBJ2-2 for the parts outside the CDR3, the full variable domain is EPEVTQTPSHQVTQMGQEVILRCVPISNHLYFYWYRQILGQKVEFLVSFYNNEISEKSEIFDDQFSVERPDGSNFTLKIRSTKLEDSAMYFCASSEDWGAGGELFFGEGSRLTVL.

J is TRBJ2-5 and V is TRBV5-1, with a possible D match to TRBD1 (6 bases). Trimming left V 6 bases short and J 2 bases short, with 17 bases between. CDR1 and CDR2 from the germline V gene are SGHRS and YFSETQ. This CDR3 has 15 residues. In nucleotides, the CDR3 is TGCGCCAGCACCAGTTTGGGGGCAAAACAAGAGACCCAGTACTTC. Translating gives CASTSLGAKQETQYF. Full variable domain (missing parts from reference TRBV5-1 and TRBJ2-5): KAGVTQTPRYLIKTRGQQVTLSCSPISGHRSVSWYQQTPGQGLQFLFEYFSETQRNKGNFPGRFSGRQFSNSRSEMNVSTLELGDSALYLCASTSLGAKQETQYFGPGTRLLVL.

V usage is TRBV5-1 and J usage is TRBJ2-2; 7 nucleotides line up with TRBD2. Germline trimming cut 0 bases from V and 6 bases from J; bases unmatched to any gene: 2. CDR3 length: 14 residues. Germline CDR1 is SGHRS and CDR2 is YFSETQ. The CDR3 spells CASSLAAGAGELFF. CDR3 bases: TGCGCCAGCAGCTTGGCGGCGGGAGCCGGGGAGCTGTTTTTT.

This chain connects TRBV9 to TRBJ2-3; D perhaps matches TRBD1 (5 bases). CDR3 length: 15 residues. V lost 1 base and J 0 bases, leaving 9 bases between the germline ends. Germline V lookup: CDR1 SGDLS, CDR2 YYNGEE. The CDR3 spells CASSVQGRSTDTQYF. The CDR3 bases are TGTGCCAGCAGCGTACAGGGCCGGAGCACAGATACGCAGTATTTT. The full variable domain, its missing parts supplied by reference TRBV9 and TRBJ2-3, is DSGVTQTPKHLITATGQRVTLRCSPRSGDLSVYWYQQSLDQGLQFLIQYYNGEERAKGNILERFSAQQFPDLHSELNLSSLELGDSALYFCASSVQGRSTDTQYFGPGTRLTVL.

The sample holds a few counts of this clone. The chain joins TRBV9 to TRBJ1-1; 9 bases fit TRBD1. The CDR3 is made up of 14 amino acids. Germline CDR1 reads SGDLS; CDR2 reads YYNGEE. V gave up 3 bases and J gave up 8 bases; unmatched junction bases: 8. In DNA, the CDR3 is TGTGCCAGCAGCGGTTGGGGACAGGGTGGGGAAGCTTTCTTT. Translating it yields CASSGWGQGGEAFF. Full variable domain (remainder filled in from reference TRBV9 and TRBJ1-1): DSGVTQTPKHLITATGQRVTLRCSPRSGDLSVYWYQQSLDQGLQFLIQYYNGEERAKGNILERFSAQQFPDLHSELNLSSLELGDSALYFCASSGWGQGGEAFFGQGTRLTVV.

The sample holds one count of this clone. The V gene is TRBV7-3, the J gene TRBJ2-1; D might be TRBD2 (5 bases). Germline lookup yields CDR1 SGHTA and CDR2 FQGTGA. Trimming left V 2 bases short and J 3 bases short, with 8 bases between. The CDR3 extends over 14 amino acids. CDR3 sequence (DNA): TGTGCCAGCAGCTTAGATCGGGGCTACAATGAGCAGTTCTTC. This translates into CASSLDRGYNEQFF.

Turning to this clone: Other DNA sequences of this sample code for an identical CDR3. The CDR3 DNA follows: TGTGCCAGCAGCTTGCGGACCGGGGAGACCCAGTACTTC. This codes for CASSLRTGETQYF. This chain connects TRBV5-6 to TRBJ2-5; D is undetermined. Per the germline V gene, CDR1 is SGHDT and CDR2 is YYEEEE. V was clipped by 1 base and J by 5 bases, with 9 bases between them. CDR3 length: 13 amino acids.

The chain joins TRBV4-3 to TRBJ2-3; possibly TRBD1 for D (6 bases). The germline V gene has CDR1 LGHNA and CDR2 YSLEER. The CDR3 has 18 residues. V gave up 0 bases and J gave up 3 bases, with 19 bases separating them. The CDR3 reads CASSQEGQRSKGTDTQYF. CDR3 sequence (DNA): TGCGCCAGCAGCCAAGAAGGACAGAGGTCCAAGGGGACAGATACGCAGTATTTT.

This chain connects TRBV5-1 to TRBJ2-5; 8 bases align to TRBD2. The CDR3 totals 15 residues. The junction had 7 bases not matched to a gene; V was cut back by 1 base and J by 5 bases. CDR1 is SGHRS and CDR2 is YFSETQ in the germline V gene. This CDR3 is CASSLPAGEGETQYF. CDR3 DNA: TGCGCCAGCAGCTTGCCAGCGGGAGAGGGGGAGACCCAGTACTTC.

CDR3: CASSLGSSGGSYNEQFF. The CDR3 DNA is TGTGCCAGCAGCTTAGGATCATCCGGGGGCTCCTACAATGAGCAGTTCTTC. This chain links TRBV7-6 with TRBJ2-1; possibly TRBD2 for D (6 bases). Between the trimmed V and J ends, which lost 1 base and 0 bases, there was a span of 13 bases. Germline V lookup: CDR1 SGHVS, CDR2 FNYEAQ. The CDR3 length is 17 residues.

The V and J genes are TRBV5-1 and TRBJ1-1, with unresolved D. The CDR3 loop spans 15 amino acids. V was trimmed by 1 base and J by 4 bases, leaving 14 bases between them. Germline CDR1 and CDR2: SGHRS and YFSETQ. CDR3 DNA sequence: TGCGCCAGCAGCTTGATGGGGTTAAGTGGCACTGAAGCTTTCTTT. It translates to CASSLMGLSGTEAFF.